These 18 T cell receptor beta chains came from one sample sequenced in a study of blood T cell repertoires in COVID-19. Profiling relied on immunoSEQ multiplex PCR, and the TCRdb table lists in-frame clones only, not all of them. The profile shows 200,000 to 250,000 clones, 80% to 90% of them singletons. Sequenced sample: peripheral blood. All receptors derive from a woman aged 45-65 years with active or convalescent COVID-19.

The V gene is TRBV2, the J gene TRBJ2-5, with 11 bases fitting TRBD1. The CDR3 has 15 amino acids. The junction had 1 base not matched to a gene; V was cut back by 3 bases and J by 1 base. Germline CDR1 SNHLY, CDR2 FYNNEI. The CDR3 protein is CASSDGQGAQETQYF. The CDR3 DNA is TGTGCCAGCAGTGACGGACAGGGGGCCCAAGAGACCCAGTACTTC.

The chain recombines TRBV3-1 (or the pseudogene TRBV3-2) with TRBJ1-3; D perhaps matches TRBD1 (5 bases). Germline-derived CDR1 and CDR2 are LGHDT and YNNKEL (reference sequence). The length of the CDR3 is 16 residues. Between the trimmed V and J ends, which lost 4 bases and 0 bases, there was a span of 13 bases. The CDR3 here is CASSPQGTLSGNTIYF. CDR3 DNA: TGTGCCAGCAGCCCTCAGGGAACTCTCTCTGGAAACACCATATATTTT.

This clone appeared a few times. This rearrangement joins TRBV29-1 to TRBJ2-7, with 7 positions matching TRBD1. This CDR3 is built from 13 residues. Germline lookup yields CDR1 SQVTM and CDR2 ANQGSEA. With 4 bases clipped from V and 4 bases from J, the junction kept 7 bases outside the gene matches. The CDR3 DNA follows: TGCAGCGTTGTTGCAGACAGGGAGTACGAGCAGTACTTC. This codes for CSVVADREYEQYF.

V usage is TRBV27 and J usage is TRBJ2-1, with D tentatively TRBD2 (5 bases). The ends were cut back, 2 bases at V and 7 bases at J, with 9 bases in the middle. This CDR3 spans 13 amino acids. Germline V gene lookup returns CDR1 MNHEY and CDR2 SMNVEV (reference sequence). The CDR3 protein is CASSLLERNEQFF. The CDR3 DNA reads TGTGCCAGCAGTTTACTCGAGCGGAATGAGCAGTTCTTC.

This rearrangement joins TRBV5-1 to TRBJ2-1, with 8 bases matching TRBD2. V dropped 5 bases and J dropped 11; count of bases not matched to a gene: 9. From germline, CDR1 is SGHRS and CDR2 YFSETQ. This CDR3 region has 13 residues. The CDR3 DNA follows: TGCGCCAGCAGTTCACGGACTAGCCCCAAGCAGTTCTTC. This gives the protein CASSSRTSPKQFF.

The chain has TRBV18 and TRBJ1-3; 8 bases match TRBD1. The CDR3 is made up of 16 amino acids. Per germline, CDR1 KGHSH and CDR2 LQKENI. Unmatched junction bases numbered 2, after V lost 1 base and J lost 0 bases. The chain's CDR3 is CASSPLQGASGNTIYF. The DNA for the CDR3 is TGTGCCAGCTCACCACTTCAGGGGGCCTCTGGAAACACCATATATTTT.

The rearrangement links TRBV9 to TRBJ1-1; no clear D. In germline, CDR1 is SGDLS, CDR2 YYNGEE. V lost 1 base and J 3 bases, leaving 10 bases between the germline ends. The CDR3 loop spans 14 amino acids. CDR3 coding DNA: TGTGCCAGCAGCGTAACCAGGTGGGACACTGAAGCTTTCTTT. It yields the protein CASSVTRWDTEAFF.

The chain is built from TRBV12-5 and TRBJ1-6, with D uncertain. CDR3 size: 13 residues. V gave up 5 bases and J gave up 9 bases, with 11 bases separating them. Germline V gene lookup returns CDR1 LGHNT and CDR2 FRNRAP. The CDR3 DNA sequence: TGTGCTAGTGGTCTCACAGAGATTTCACCCCTCCACTTT. This codes for CASGLTEISPLHF.

This rearrangement joins TRBV2 to TRBJ2-7; possibly TRBD1 for D (5 bases). The CDR3 contains 13 residues. V was trimmed by 6 bases and J by 2 bases, leaving 11 bases between them. CDR1 and CDR2 from the germline V gene are SNHLY and FYNNEI. CDR3 bases: TGTGCCAGCAGACGACAGCTGCCCTACGAGCAGTACGTC. It codes for CASRRQLPYEQYV.

The CDR3 loop is CASSWGTGNYGYTF. The CDR3 DNA sequence: TGTGCCAGCAGTTGGGGGACAGGGAACTATGGCTACACCTTC. V usage is TRBV6-5 and J usage is TRBJ1-2, with 9 positions matching TRBD1. After removal of 4 bases from V and 2 bases from J, the junction contained 2 bases not matched to a gene. CDR1 and CDR2 from the germline V gene are MNHEY and SVGAGI. The CDR3 has 14 amino acids.

The rearrangement links TRBV10-3 to TRBJ1-5, with 7 bases lining up with TRBD1. V dropped 8 bases and J dropped 6; count of bases not matched to a gene: 10. The CDR3 is made up of 14 amino acids. Germline loops: CDR1 ENHRY, CDR2 SYGVKD. The DNA for the CDR3 is TGTGCCATCGCAGCCGGGACAGAGTCTCAGCCCCAGCATTTT. This encodes CAIAAGTESQPQHF.

This clone was recorded only once. The chain employs TRBV4-1 and TRBJ1-4, with 7 bases matching TRBD1. Germline CDR1 and CDR2: MGHRA and YSYEKL. There are 14 residues in the CDR3. With 5 bases clipped from V and 8 bases from J, the junction kept 8 bases outside the gene matches. The CDR3 loop reads CASSGGGHEEKLFF. For the CDR3, the DNA is TGCGCCAGCAGCGGAGGGGGCCATGAAGAAAAACTGTTTTTT.

The rearrangement uses TRBV2 and TRBJ2-5, with 9 bases that match TRBD2. The germline gives CDR1 SNHLY, CDR2 FYNNEI. Trimming cost V 4 bases and J 3 bases; bases outside gene matches: 3. This CDR3 comprises 14 residues. Here the CDR3 DNA reads TGTGCCAGCAGTGCGGGACTAGCAGAAGAGACCCAGTACTTC. This sequence encodes CASSAGLAEETQYF.

The chain joins TRBV5-4 to TRBJ2-5; 10 bases are a match to TRBD2. The CDR3 runs 16 residues. With 0 bases clipped from V and 5 bases from J, the junction kept 7 bases outside the gene matches. CDR1 is SGHNT and CDR2 is YYREEE in the germline V gene (reference sequence). The CDR3 DNA sequence: TGTGCCAGCAGCTTGGCCAGCGGGGGGGCCGCGGAGACCCAGTACTTC. As protein: CASSLASGGAAETQYF.

This rearrangement joins TRBV7-9 to TRBJ1-6; the D is unclear. Between the trimmed V and J ends, which lost 5 bases and 6 bases, there was a span of 5 bases. Germline assignment: CDR1 SEHNR and CDR2 FQNEAQ (reference sequence). This CDR3 comprises 12 residues. The DNA of the CDR3 is TGTGCCAGCAGCGGCAGTAATTCACCCCTCCACTTT. It is translated as CASSGSNSPLHF.

For this clone: Additional DNA sequences in this sample encode the identical CDR3. V is TRBV5-1 and J is TRBJ2-1; a possible D gene is TRBD2 (7 bases). CDR1 and CDR2 from the germline V gene are SGHRS and YFSETQ. CDR3 length: 15 residues. V was cut by 4 bases and J by 5 bases, with 16 bases left in between. In DNA, the CDR3 is TGCGCCAGCAGCCCGGGGACGGGGGGCCACAATGAGCAGTTCTTC. This gives the protein CASSPGTGGHNEQFF.

This chain connects TRBV5-1 to TRBJ1-2, with a tentative D call TRBD1 (5 bases). The germline V gene has CDR1 SGHRS and CDR2 YFSETQ. Trimming stripped 0 bases from V and 6 bases from J, with 9 bases between. The CDR3 is 13 amino acids. The CDR3 bases are TGCGCCAGCAGCTTGGATGGAGGGGATGGCTACACCTTC. Its translation is CASSLDGGDGYTF.

The J gene is TRBJ1-2, the V gene TRBV2, with a possible D match to TRBD1 (5 bases). The CDR3 runs 15 residues. Trimming cost V 1 base and J 1 base, with 10 bases left between them. The germline V gene encodes CDR1 SNHLY and CDR2 FYNNEI. This chain's CDR3 is CASSEGQGYNYGYTF. CDR3 DNA sequence: TGTGCCAGCAGTGAAGGCCAGGGATATAACTATGGCTACACCTTC.